These 7 T cell receptor beta chains were all obtained from the same sample, sequenced in a study of CD8 T cells in Susac syndrome (dated by TCRdb to the late 2010s). Library preparation employed the immunoSEQ multiplex PCR assay. RNA was extracted using the RNeasy kit, and about 0.5 to 1 ug of the RNA was reverse transcribed with random hexamers. Clones were called with MiXCR by TCRdb after fastp trimmed the public reads at Q25, and only in-frame beta chains were retained. When rows share a CDR3 protein, they turn into one entry using the most common DNA and genes. The sample table shows about 200,000 distinct CDR3 sequences, and 85% to 95% are seen once. The ten most abundant clones make up around 0.1% of the sample. The material sequenced was CD4+ T cells from PBMCs. These TCRs come from a human donor in good health.

The V call is TRBV3-1, the J call TRBJ2-7; 7 bases are a match to TRBD1. Germline V gene data show CDR1 as LGHDT and CDR2 as YNNKEL (reference sequence). CDR3 length: 15 residues. The J segment lost 5 bases and the V segment lost 4 bases, leaving 11 bases of the junction unmatched. CDR3 protein: CASSRNRQGSHEQYF. CDR3 DNA sequence: TGTGCCAGCAGCCGGAATAGACAGGGCTCGCACGAGCAGTACTTC.

The chain uses TRBV27 and TRBJ1-6; D is undetermined. This CDR3 contains 14 residues. Germline CDR1 is MNHEY and CDR2 is SMNVEV (reference sequence). V lost 9 bases and J 0 bases, leaving 9 bases between the germline ends. The CDR3 protein is CASGVSSYNSPLHF. DNA of the CDR3: TGTGCCAGTGGAGTGAGCTCCTATAATTCACCCCTCCACTTT.

The genes are TRBV6-2 or TRBV6-3 and TRBJ2-4; D gene uncertain. V lost 3 bases and J lost 0, with 12 bases in between. From germline, CDR1 is MNHEY and CDR2 SVGEGT. The CDR3 runs 16 residues. The CDR3 DNA is TGTGCCAGCAGTTATGAGATTGGGGAAGCCAAAAACATTCAGTACTTC. Amino acid sequence: CASSYEIGEAKNIQYF.

The rearrangement links TRBV19 to TRBJ2-5, with 12 nucleotides matching TRBD2. This CDR3 is 15 amino acids long. The V gene's germline CDR1 is LNHDA and CDR2 SQIVND (reference sequence). The V and J ends lost 1 base and 10 bases, in that order; junction bases with no gene match: 7. The CDR3 nucleotides read TGTGCCAGTAGTATAGGACTAGCGGGGGATAGATTCCAGTACTTC. Translating it yields CASSIGLAGDRFQYF.

The rearrangement uses TRBV27 and TRBJ2-3; unclear D gene. V was trimmed by 4 bases and J by 5 bases, leaving 10 bases between them. CDR1 MNHEY and CDR2 SMNVEV come from the germline V gene (reference sequence). This CDR3 comprises 13 residues. The DNA of the CDR3 is TGTGCCAGCAGTTCCAATCTGGAAGATACGCAGTATTTT. This codes for CASSSNLEDTQYF.

The chain couples TRBV29-1 to TRBJ2-1; 12 nucleotides align to TRBD2. Per the germline V gene, CDR1 is SQVTM and CDR2 is ANQGSEA. The CDR3 length is 16 residues. The V and J ends lost 1 base and 1 base, in that order; junction bases with no gene match: 2. The CDR3 nucleotides are TGCAGCGTTGAAGGGCTAGCGGGAGGGTCCTACAATGAGCAGTTCTTC. It specifies CSVEGLAGGSYNEQFF.

This chain uses TRBV7-2 with TRBJ2-5, with a weak D call TRBD2 (7 bases). Germline CDR1 SGHTA, CDR2 FQGNSA. This CDR3 is built from 15 residues. Between the trimmed V and J ends, which lost 0 bases and 5 bases, there was a span of 13 bases. The CDR3 loop is CASSLAGGPVETQYF. The CDR3 nucleotides are TGTGCCAGCAGCTTAGCGGGGGGGCCGGTGGAGACCCAGTACTTC.